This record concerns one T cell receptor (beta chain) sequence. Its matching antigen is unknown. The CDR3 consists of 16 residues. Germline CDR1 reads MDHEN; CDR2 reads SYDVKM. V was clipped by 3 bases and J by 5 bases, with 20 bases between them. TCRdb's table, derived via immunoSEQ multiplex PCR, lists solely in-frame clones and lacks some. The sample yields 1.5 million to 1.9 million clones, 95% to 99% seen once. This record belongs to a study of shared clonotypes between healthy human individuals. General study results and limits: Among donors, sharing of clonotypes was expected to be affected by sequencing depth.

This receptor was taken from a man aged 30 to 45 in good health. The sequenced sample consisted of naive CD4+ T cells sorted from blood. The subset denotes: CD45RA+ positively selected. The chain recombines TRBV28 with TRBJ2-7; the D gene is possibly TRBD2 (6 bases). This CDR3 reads CASSFAGRSRMNEQYF. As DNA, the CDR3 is TGTGCCAGCAGTTTCGCGGGGCGCAGTCGAATGAACGAGCAGTACTTC.